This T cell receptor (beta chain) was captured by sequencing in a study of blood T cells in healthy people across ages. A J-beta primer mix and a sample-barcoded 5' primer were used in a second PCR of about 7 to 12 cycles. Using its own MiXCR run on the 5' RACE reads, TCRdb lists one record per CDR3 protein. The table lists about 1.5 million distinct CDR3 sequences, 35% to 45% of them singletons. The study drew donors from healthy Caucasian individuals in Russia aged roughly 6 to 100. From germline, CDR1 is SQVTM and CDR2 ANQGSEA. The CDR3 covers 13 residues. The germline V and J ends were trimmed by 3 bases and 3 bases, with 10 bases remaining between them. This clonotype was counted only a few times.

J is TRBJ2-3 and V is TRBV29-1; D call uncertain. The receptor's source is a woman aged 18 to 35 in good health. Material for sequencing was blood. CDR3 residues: CSVDIVVTDTQYF. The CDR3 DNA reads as TGCAGCGTTGATATAGTCGTTACAGATACGCAGTATTTT.